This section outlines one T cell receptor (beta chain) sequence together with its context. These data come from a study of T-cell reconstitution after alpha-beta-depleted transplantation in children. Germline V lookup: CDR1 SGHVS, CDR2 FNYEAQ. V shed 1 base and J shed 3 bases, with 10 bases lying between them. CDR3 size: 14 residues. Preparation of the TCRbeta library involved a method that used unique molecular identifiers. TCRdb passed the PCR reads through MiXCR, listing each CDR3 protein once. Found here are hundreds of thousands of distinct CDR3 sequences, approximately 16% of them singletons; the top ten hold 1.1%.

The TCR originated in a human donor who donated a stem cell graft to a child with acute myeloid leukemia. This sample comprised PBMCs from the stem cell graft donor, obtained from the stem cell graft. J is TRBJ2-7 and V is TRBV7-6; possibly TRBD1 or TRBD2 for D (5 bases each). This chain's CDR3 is CASSLDSGSYEQYF. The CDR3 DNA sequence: TGTGCCAGCAGCTTAGATTCAGGGAGCTACGAGCAGTACTTC.